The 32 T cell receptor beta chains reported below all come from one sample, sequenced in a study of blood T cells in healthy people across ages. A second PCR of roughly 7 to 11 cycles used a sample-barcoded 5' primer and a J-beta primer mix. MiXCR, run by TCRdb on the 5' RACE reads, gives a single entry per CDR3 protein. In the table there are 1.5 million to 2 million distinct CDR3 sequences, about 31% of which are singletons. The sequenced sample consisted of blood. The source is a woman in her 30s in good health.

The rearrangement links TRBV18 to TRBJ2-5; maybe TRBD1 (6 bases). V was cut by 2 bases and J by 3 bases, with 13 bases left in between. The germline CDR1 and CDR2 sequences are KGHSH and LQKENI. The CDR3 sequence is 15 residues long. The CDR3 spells CASSPRRGSEETQYF. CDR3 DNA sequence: TGTGCCAGCTCACCAAGAAGGGGGTCAGAAGAGACCCAGTACTTC.

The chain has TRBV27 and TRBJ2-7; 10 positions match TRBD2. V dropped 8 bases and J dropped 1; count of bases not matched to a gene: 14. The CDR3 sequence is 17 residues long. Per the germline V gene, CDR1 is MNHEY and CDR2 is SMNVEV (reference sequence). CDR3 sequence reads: CASRSVSGRARSYEQYF. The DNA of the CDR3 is TGTGCCAGCCGGTCGGTAAGCGGGAGGGCCCGGTCCTACGAGCAGTACTTC.

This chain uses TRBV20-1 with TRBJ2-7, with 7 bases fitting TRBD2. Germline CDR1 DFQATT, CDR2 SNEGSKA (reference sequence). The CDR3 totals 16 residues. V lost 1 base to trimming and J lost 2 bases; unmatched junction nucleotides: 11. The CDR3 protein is CSARVSQRGPPYEQYF. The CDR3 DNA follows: TGCAGTGCTAGAGTAAGTCAGCGGGGACCCCCCTACGAGCAGTACTTC.

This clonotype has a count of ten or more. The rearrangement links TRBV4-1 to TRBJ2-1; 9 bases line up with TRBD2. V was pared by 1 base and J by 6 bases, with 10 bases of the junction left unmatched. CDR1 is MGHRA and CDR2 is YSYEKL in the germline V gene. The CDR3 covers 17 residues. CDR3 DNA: TGCGCCAGCAGCCAAGTTGTATTGGCTAGCGGGATCAATGAGCAGTTCTTC. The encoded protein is CASSQVVLASGINEQFF.

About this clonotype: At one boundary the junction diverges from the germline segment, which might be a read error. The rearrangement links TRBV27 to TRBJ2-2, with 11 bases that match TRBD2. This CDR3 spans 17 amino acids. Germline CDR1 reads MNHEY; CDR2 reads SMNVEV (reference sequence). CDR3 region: CASSFHSGRADTGEPFF. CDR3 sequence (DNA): TGTGCCAGCAGTTTCCATAGCGGGAGGGCCGACACCGGGGAGCCGTTTTTT.

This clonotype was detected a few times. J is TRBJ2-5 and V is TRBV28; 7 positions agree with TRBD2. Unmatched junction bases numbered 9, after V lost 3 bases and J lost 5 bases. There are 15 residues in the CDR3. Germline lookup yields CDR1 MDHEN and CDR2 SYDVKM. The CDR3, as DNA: TGTGCCAGCAGTTTTAGGGGCGGGAGCGGGGAGACCCAGTACTTC. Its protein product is CASSFRGGSGETQYF.

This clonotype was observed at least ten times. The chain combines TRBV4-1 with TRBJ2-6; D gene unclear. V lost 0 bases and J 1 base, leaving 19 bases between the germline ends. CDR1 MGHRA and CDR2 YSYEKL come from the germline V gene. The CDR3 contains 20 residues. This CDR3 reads CASSQDQRIRTISGANVLTF. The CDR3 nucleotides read TGCGCCAGCAGCCAAGATCAGAGAATTCGAACTATTTCTGGGGCCAACGTCCTGACTTTC.

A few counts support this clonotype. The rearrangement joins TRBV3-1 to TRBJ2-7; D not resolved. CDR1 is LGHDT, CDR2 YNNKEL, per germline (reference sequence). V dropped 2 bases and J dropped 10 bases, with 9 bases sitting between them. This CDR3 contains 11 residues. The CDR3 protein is CASSQTTAQYF. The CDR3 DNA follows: TGTGCCAGCAGCCAAACGACCGCCCAGTACTTC.

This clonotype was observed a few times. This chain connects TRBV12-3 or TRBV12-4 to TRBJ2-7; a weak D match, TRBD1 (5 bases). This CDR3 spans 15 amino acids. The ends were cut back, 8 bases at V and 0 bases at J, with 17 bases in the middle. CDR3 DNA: TGTGCCAGCGCCCAACTCCAGGGTAACTCCTACGAGCAGTACTTC. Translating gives CASAQLQGNSYEQYF.

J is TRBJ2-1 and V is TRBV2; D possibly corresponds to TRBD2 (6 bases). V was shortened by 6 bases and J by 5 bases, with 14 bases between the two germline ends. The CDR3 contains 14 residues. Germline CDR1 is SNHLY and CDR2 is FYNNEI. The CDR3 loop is CASRVEGTNNEQFF. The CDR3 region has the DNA TGTGCCAGCAGGGTGGAGGGGACCAACAATGAGCAGTTCTTC.

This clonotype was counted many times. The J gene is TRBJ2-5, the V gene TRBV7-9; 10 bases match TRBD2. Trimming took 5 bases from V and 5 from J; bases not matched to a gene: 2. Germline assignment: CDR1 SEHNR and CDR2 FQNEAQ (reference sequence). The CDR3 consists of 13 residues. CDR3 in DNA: TGTGCCAGCAGCCGGGGACTAGCGGAGACCCAGTACTTC. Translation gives CASSRGLAETQYF. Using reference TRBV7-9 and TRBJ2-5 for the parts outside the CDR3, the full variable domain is DTGVSQNPRHKITKRGQNVTFRCDPISEHNRLYWYRQTLGQGPEFLTYFQNEAQLEKSRLLSDRFSAERPKGSFSTLEIQRTEQGDSAMYLCASSRGLAETQYFGPGTRLLVL.

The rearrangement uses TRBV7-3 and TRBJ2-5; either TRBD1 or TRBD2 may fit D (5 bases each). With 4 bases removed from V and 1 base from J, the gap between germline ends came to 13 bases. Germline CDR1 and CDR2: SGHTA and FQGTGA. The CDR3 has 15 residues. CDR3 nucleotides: TGTGCCAGCAGCTCCCTTCATGGGGGCCAAGAGACCCAGTACTTC. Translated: CASSSLHGGQETQYF.

This CDR3 reads CASSEQQGIPRETQYF. The CDR3, as DNA: TGTGCCAGCAGTGAACAACAGGGAATTCCCCGGGAGACCCAGTACTTC. The chain couples TRBV25-1 to TRBJ2-5, with D maybe TRBD1 (6 bases). The germline gives CDR1 MGHDK, CDR2 SYGVNS. V lost 2 bases, J lost 5 bases, and 18 bases lay in between. The CDR3 covers 16 residues.

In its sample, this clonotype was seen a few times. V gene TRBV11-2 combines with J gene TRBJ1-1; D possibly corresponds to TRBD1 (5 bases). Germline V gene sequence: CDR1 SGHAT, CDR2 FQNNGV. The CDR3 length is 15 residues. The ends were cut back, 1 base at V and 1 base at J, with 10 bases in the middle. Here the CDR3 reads CASSLANDRNTEAFF. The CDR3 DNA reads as TGTGCCAGCAGCTTAGCAAACGACAGGAACACTGAAGCTTTCTTT.

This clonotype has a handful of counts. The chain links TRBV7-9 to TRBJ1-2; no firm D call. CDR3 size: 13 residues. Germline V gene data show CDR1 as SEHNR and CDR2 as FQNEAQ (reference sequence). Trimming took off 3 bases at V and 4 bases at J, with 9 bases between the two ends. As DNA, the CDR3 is TGTGCCAGCAGCTTGGGGAGTCCCTATGGCTACACCTTC. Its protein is CASSLGSPYGYTF.

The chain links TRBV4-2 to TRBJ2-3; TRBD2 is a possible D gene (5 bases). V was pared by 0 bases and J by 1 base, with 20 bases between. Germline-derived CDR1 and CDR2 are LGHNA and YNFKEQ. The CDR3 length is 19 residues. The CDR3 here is CASSQEGPVGSARTDTQYF. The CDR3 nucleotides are TGTGCCAGCAGCCAAGAAGGCCCCGTGGGTAGCGCCCGCACAGATACGCAGTATTTT.

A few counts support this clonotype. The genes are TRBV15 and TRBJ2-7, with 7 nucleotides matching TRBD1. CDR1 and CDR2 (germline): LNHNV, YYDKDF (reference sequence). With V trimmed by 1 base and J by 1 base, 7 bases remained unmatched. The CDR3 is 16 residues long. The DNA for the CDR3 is TGTGCCACCAGCAGAGGGGCCAACAGGGGTTCCTACGAGCAGTACTTC. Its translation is CATSRGANRGSYEQYF.

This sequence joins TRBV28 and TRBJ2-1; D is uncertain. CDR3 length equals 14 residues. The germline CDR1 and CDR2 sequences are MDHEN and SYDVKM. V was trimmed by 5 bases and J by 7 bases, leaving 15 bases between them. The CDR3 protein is CASSRPPQGNEQFF. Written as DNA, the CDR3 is TGTGCCAGCAGTCGCCCGCCTCAAGGGAATGAGCAGTTCTTC.

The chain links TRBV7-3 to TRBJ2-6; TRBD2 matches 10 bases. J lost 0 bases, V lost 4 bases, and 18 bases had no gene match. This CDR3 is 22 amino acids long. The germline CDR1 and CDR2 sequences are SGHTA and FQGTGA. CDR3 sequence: CASSSFPGTSDSPNSGANVLTF. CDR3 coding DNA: TGTGCCAGCAGCTCATTTCCCGGGACTAGCGATTCCCCGAACTCTGGGGCCAACGTCCTGACTTTC.

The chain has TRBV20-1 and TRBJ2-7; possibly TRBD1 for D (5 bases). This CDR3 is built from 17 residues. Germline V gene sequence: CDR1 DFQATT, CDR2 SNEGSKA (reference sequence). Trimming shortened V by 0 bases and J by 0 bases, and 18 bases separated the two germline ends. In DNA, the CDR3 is TGCAGTGCTAGAGATTATTTCCGTCGACAGAGCTCCTACGAGCAGTACTTC. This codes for CSARDYFRRQSSYEQYF.

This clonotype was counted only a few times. CDR3 DNA sequence: TGCAGTGCTACGGGGGGAGTTTGGAGCTCCTACAATGAGCAGTTCTTC. This translates into CSATGGVWSSYNEQFF. This chain links TRBV20-1 with TRBJ2-1, with TRBD2 matching over 7 bases. Germline V gene data show CDR1 as DFQATT and CDR2 as SNEGSKA (reference sequence). The CDR3 consists of 16 residues. Trimming took 4 bases from V and 0 from J; bases not matched to a gene: 9.

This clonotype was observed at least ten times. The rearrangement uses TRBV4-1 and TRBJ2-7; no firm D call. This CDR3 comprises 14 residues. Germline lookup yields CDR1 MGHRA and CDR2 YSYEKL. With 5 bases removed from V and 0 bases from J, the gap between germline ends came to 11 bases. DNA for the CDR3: TGCGCCAGCAGCTTTGGGTTCCGCTCCTACGAGCAGTACTTC. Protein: CASSFGFRSYEQYF.

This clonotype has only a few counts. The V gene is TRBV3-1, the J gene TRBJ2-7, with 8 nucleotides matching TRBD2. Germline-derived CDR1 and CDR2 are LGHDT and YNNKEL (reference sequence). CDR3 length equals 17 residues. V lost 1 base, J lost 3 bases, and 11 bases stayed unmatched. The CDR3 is CASSQGPSSGAYYEQYF. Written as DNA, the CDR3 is TGTGCCAGCAGCCAAGGACCGAGTAGCGGGGCCTACTACGAGCAGTACTTC.

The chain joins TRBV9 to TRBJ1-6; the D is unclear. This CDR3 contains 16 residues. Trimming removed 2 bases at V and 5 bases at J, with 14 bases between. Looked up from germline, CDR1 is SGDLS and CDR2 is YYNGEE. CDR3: CASSVSGSQDNSPLHF. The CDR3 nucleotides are TGTGCCAGCAGCGTGTCGGGATCCCAGGATAATTCACCCCTCCACTTT. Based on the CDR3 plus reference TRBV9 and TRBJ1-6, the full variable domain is DSGVTQTPKHLITATGQRVTLRCSPRSGDLSVYWYQQSLDQGLQFLIQYYNGEERAKGNILERFSAQQFPDLHSELNLSSLELGDSALYFCASSVSGSQDNSPLHFGNGTRLTVT.

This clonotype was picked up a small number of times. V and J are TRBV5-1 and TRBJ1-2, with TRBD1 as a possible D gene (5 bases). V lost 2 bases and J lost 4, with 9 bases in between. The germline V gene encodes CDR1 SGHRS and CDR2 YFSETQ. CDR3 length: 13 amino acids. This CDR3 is CASSFGATYGYTF. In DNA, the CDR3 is TGCGCCAGCAGCTTTGGGGCTACCTATGGCTACACCTTC.

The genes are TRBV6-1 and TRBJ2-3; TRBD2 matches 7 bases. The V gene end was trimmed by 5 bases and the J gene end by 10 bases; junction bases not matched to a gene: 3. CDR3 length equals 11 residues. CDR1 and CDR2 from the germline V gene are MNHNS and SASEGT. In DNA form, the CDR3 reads TGTGCCAGCAGTAACAGCGGGGCGCAGTATTTT. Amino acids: CASSNSGAQYF.

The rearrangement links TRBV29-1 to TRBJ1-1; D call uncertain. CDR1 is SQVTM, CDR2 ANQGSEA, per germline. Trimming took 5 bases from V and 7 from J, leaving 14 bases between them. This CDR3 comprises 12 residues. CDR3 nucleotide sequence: TGCAGCGTTCCTCCACGGGGTAATGAAGCTTTCTTT. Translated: CSVPPRGNEAFF.

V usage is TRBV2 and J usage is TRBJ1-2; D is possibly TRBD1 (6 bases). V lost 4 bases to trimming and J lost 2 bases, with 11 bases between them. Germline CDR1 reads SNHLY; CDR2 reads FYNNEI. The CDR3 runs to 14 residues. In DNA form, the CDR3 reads TGTGCCAGCAGTGCTCAGGGGTCGAACTATGGCTACACCTTC. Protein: CASSAQGSNYGYTF.

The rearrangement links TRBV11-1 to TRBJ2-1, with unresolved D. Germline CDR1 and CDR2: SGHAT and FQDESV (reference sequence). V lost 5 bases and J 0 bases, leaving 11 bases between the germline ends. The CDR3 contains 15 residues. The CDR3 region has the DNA TGTGCCAGCAGCCCTCGAAGAAACTCCTACAATGAGCAGTTCTTC. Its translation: CASSPRRNSYNEQFF.

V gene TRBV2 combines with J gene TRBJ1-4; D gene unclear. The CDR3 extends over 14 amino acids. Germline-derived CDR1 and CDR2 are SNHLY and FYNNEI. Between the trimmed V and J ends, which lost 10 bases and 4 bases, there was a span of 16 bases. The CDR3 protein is CANRGARGNEKLFF. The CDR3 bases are TGTGCCAACAGAGGAGCCCGGGGTAATGAAAAACTGTTTTTT.

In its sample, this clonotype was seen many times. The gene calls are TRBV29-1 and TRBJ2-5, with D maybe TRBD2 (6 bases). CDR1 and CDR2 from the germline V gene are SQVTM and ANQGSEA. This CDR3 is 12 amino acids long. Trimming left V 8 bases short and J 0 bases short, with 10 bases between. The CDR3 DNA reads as TGCAGCACCCGGGACTACCAAGAGACCCAGTACTTC. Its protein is CSTRDYQETQYF. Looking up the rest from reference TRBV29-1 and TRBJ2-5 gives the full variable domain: SAVISQKPSRDICQRGTSLTIQCQVDSQVTMMFWYRQQPGQSLTLIATANQGSEATYESGFVIDKFPISRPNLTFSTLTVSNMSPEDSSIYLCSTRDYQETQYFGPGTRLLVL.

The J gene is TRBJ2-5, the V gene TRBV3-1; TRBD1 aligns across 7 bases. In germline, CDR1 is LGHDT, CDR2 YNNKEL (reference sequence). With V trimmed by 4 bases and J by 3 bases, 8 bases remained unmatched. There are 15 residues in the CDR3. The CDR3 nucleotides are TGTGCCAGCAGCCCTCATCCAACAGGGGAAGAGACCCAGTACTTC. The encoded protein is CASSPHPTGEETQYF.